The T cell receptor beta chain described here comes from a study of T-cell memory formation after mild COVID-19 (dated by TCRdb to the early 2020s). Regarding the research as a whole: Most TCR sequence clusters were specific to one of the two donors. In a couple of donors, T-cell clones that expanded and contracted after mild COVID-19 were followed by sequencing TCRalpha and TCRbeta repertoires longitudinally. Two young, previously healthy adult volunteers made up the cohort, one male and one female. Summary of the overall study and its limitations: Contracting CD4+ clones were located mainly in the CM and EM memory subsets, whereas CD8+ clones were found to be enriched in EMRA. Only two mild cases were covered in the study, and larger cohorts including severe cases with pre-infection samples were considered necessary. SARS-CoV-2 specificity was not confirmed for the second-wave clones peaking on day 37. Some responding clones were detected in pre-infection memory, suggesting pre-existing cross-reactive memory T cells joined the SARS-CoV-2 response. From day 15 to 85, contracting clones showed balanced CD4/CD8 phenotypes, whereas a second wave of clones that expanded from day 15 to 37 leaned towards CD4+.

As concerns this clonotype: The antigen this receptor binds is unknown. No quality values exist for individual bases; no much larger clone is one base distant.

CDR1 MNHEY and CDR2 SVGEGT were looked up in the germline V gene. Including cysteine and phenylalanine, the CDR3 has 16 amino acids. CDR3 DNA only is kept here, 48 bases in frame from base 1. V is reduced by 4 bases and J by 0 bases, leaving a spacing of 16 bases between them. Instrument used: Illumina NovaSeq 6000. Using 5'RACE with constant-segment primers, TCRalpha and TCRbeta cDNA libraries were constructed, with sample barcodes and unique molecular identifiers added in the process. RNA was extracted from every sample with Trizol reagent. The libraries were amplified in two PCR steps, and the second step added a second sample barcode and Illumina TruSeq adapters. Sequencing of libraries was performed on an Illumina NovaSeq with 2 x 150 bp paired-end reads. The study's own analysis went as follows. Reads were demultiplexed and collapsed into UMI-guided consensus sequences with migec v1.2.7. Using mixcr v2.1.11, the UMI consensuses were aligned to TRA and TRB V and J templates and assembled into clonotypes. A clonotype was counted as expanded or contracted only when both edgeR and NoisET called the clonotype significant, with the noise models trained on biological replicates. edgeR calls used a false discovery rate-adjusted p below 0.01 and a log2 fold-change threshold of 1. As an exploratory analysis of dynamics, max-normalized trajectories of the 1000 most abundant clonotypes were examined by PCA with hierarchical clustering. The CD4 or CD8 phenotype of responding clones was assigned using the separately sequenced CD4+ and CD8+ repertoires. The raw public reads went through TCRdb reprocessing: fastp at Q25, MiXCR clone calling, in-frame beta chains kept. All rows with the same CDR3 protein become a single entry with the most common DNA and genes. For this entry, the V and J calls and clone size follow TCRdb and not the study's own pipeline. The sample yields more than 450,000 distinct CDR3 sequences; roughly 18% were counted once. 12% of the sample is held by the ten biggest clonotypes.

PBMCs were isolated by Ficoll-Paque density gradient centrifugation. The clonotype comes from an adult woman who had mild COVID-19 (a few samples of this study predate the infection). The sample titles of this study are shuffled in the database, so cell type and time point are left out; the donor was told from shared clones. The sequenced sample was PBMCs or a T cell subset sorted from them (not recorded which). Recombination connected TRBV6-2 or TRBV6-3 to TRBJ2-7; perhaps TRBD2 is the D gene, with 5 bases matching. The CDR3: CASSSPLIGSSYEQYF. The nucleotide sequence reads TGTGCCAGCAGTTCCCCCCTAATTGGGAGCTCCTACGAGCAGTACTTC.